These 31 T cell receptor beta chains were sequenced from one sample in a study of T cells in localized non-small cell lung cancer (dated by TCRdb to about 2020). Library preparation employed the immunoSEQ multiplex PCR assay. The source is immuneACCESS, and TCRdb retained only in-frame sequences with V and J called. Part of the clones is not carried over; for the studies checked, unresolved V genes explain less than half of this, and the remainder is unexplained. This sample holds 25,000 to 35,000 clones; around nine tenths were observed only once. Under 15% of the sample rests with the top ten. Source: peripheral blood, taken before any cancer treatment. Receptors were obtained from a female donor older than 55 with stage III squamous cell lung carcinoma.

This clone was recorded once. This chain joins TRBV6-5 and TRBJ2-1; D is uncertain. Germline V gives CDR1 MNHEY, CDR2 SVGAGI. The CDR3 extends over 16 amino acids. V was cut by 0 bases and J by 6 bases, with 15 bases left in between. CDR3 nucleotide sequence: TGTGCCAGCAGTTACTCACCCCCCGCATGGGGCAATGAGCAGTTCTTC. Translating it yields CASSYSPPAWGNEQFF.

This chain connects TRBV5-4 to TRBJ2-1, with 13 bases matching TRBD2. The CDR3 has 17 residues. V was clipped by 5 bases and J by 6 bases; unmatched bases: 11. Germline V CDR1 and CDR2: SGHNT, YYREEE (reference sequence). Written as DNA, the CDR3 is TGTGCCAGCAGGAATGGACTAGCGGGAGACGGTACCAATGAGCAGTTCTTC. The encoded protein is CASRNGLAGDGTNEQFF.

The chain carries TRBV28 and TRBJ2-2, with D tentatively TRBD1 (5 bases). The V and J ends lost 7 bases and 1 base respectively, with 7 bases between them. The germline V gene has CDR1 MDHEN and CDR2 SYDVKM. The CDR3 length is 13 residues. The CDR3 sequence: CASKTGNTGELFF. The CDR3 coding sequence is TGTGCCAGCAAAACAGGGAACACCGGGGAGCTGTTTTTT.

The CDR3 spells CASSDWTGEVSPLHF. DNA of the CDR3: TGTGCCAGCAGTGATTGGACAGGAGAGGTTTCACCCCTCCACTTT. V is TRBV6-1 and J is TRBJ1-6; TRBD1 matches at 7 bases. The CDR3 consists of 15 residues. Germline CDR1 and CDR2: MNHNS and SASEGT. Trimming removed 3 bases from V and 9 bases from J; junction bases left unmatched: 8.

This clone was seen just once. The chain joins TRBV27 to TRBJ2-1, with 9 bases matching TRBD1. Trimming took 3 bases from V and 10 from J; bases not matched to a gene: 4. This CDR3 region has 13 residues. From germline, CDR1 is MNHEY and CDR2 SMNVEV (reference sequence). The CDR3 here is CASSFTGGQEQFF. Written as DNA, the CDR3 is TGTGCCAGCAGTTTCACAGGGGGCCAGGAGCAGTTCTTC.

The V call is TRBV19, the J call TRBJ2-7, with TRBD1 matching 10 bases. Looked up from germline, CDR1 is LNHDA and CDR2 is SQIVND (reference sequence). Trimming removed 6 bases from V and 3 bases from J; junction bases left unmatched: 11. This CDR3 is 16 amino acids long. The CDR3 spells CASSLGIGTGVYEQYF. CDR3 nucleotides: TGTGCCAGTAGCCTGGGGATCGGGACAGGGGTCTACGAGCAGTACTTC.

The chain joins TRBV11-2 to TRBJ1-4, with 8 positions matching TRBD1. The ends lost 0 bases at V and 2 bases at J; junction bases unmatched: 8. This CDR3 is 18 amino acids long. The V gene's germline CDR1 is SGHAT and CDR2 FQNNGV. CDR3 sequence (DNA): TGTGCCAGCAGCTTAGACCCCCCCGACAGGGGTACTAATGAAAAACTGTTTTTT. Protein product: CASSLDPPDRGTNEKLFF.

The chain combines TRBV7-9 with TRBJ2-3; the match to TRBD2 covers 7 bases. Germline V gives CDR1 SEHNR, CDR2 FQNEAQ (reference sequence). The CDR3 loop spans 16 amino acids. Unmatched junction bases numbered 12, after V lost 5 bases and J lost 4 bases. DNA of the CDR3: TGTGCCAGCAGCCCTAGGCGGGGGACTAATTCAGATACGCAGTATTTT. Protein product: CASSPRRGTNSDTQYF. Supplemented by reference TRBV7-9 and TRBJ2-3, the full variable domain reads DTGVSQNPRHKITKRGQNVTFRCDPISEHNRLYWYRQTLGQGPEFLTYFQNEAQLEKSRLLSDRFSAERPKGSFSTLEIQRTEQGDSAMYLCASSPRRGTNSDTQYFGPGTRLTVL.

The rearrangement links TRBV5-1 to TRBJ2-1; 13 positions match TRBD2. The germline V gene encodes CDR1 SGHRS and CDR2 YFSETQ. The CDR3 totals 16 residues. V lost 4 bases and J lost 6; bases outside the gene matches: 7. The CDR3 here is CASSPILAGGPNEQFF. CDR3 nucleotide sequence: TGCGCCAGCAGCCCTATACTAGCGGGGGGGCCCAATGAGCAGTTCTTC.

This clone was seen a single time. The chain employs TRBV19 and TRBJ2-3; D not certain. Germline V gene lookup returns CDR1 LNHDA and CDR2 SQIVND (reference sequence). The ends were cut back, 8 bases at V and 5 bases at J, with 14 bases in the middle. There are 13 residues in the CDR3. The DNA of the CDR3 is TGTGCCAGTTCGATAGGGATTATAGATACGCAGTATTTT. It codes for CASSIGIIDTQYF. The full variable domain, in which reference TRBV19 and TRBJ2-3 provide the parts outside the CDR3, is DGGITQSPKYLFRKEGQNVTLSCEQNLNHDAMYWYRQDPGQGLRLIYYSQIVNDFQKGDIAEGYSVSREKKESFPLTVTSAQKNPTAFYLCASSIGIIDTQYFGPGTRLTVL.

The V gene is TRBV5-4, the J gene TRBJ1-3; weak D call: TRBD1 (5 bases). The CDR3 is 15 residues long. Trimming took 2 bases from V and 0 from J, leaving 9 bases between them. Germline CDR1 reads SGHNT; CDR2 reads YYREEE (reference sequence). CDR3 amino acids: CASSFRGSSGNTIYF. As DNA, the CDR3 is TGTGCCAGCAGCTTTAGGGGAAGCTCTGGAAACACCATATATTTT.

This chain links TRBV6-8 with TRBJ2-5; no firm D call. With 0 bases removed from V and 1 base from J, the gap between germline ends came to 12 bases. Germline-derived CDR1 and CDR2 are MNHGY and SAAAGT. This CDR3 contains 16 residues. The CDR3 loop reads CASSYSNRDSQETQYF. The CDR3, as DNA: TGTGCCAGCAGTTACTCGAATAGAGATTCCCAAGAGACCCAGTACTTC.

The chain carries TRBV6-6 and TRBJ1-5, with TRBD1 as a possible D gene (5 bases). Germline V CDR1 and CDR2: MNHNY, SVGAGI (reference sequence). V shed 7 bases and J shed 3 bases, with 16 bases lying between them. CDR3 length equals 15 residues. DNA of the CDR3: TGTGCCAGCACCCAAAGCGGGGGAGACAATCAGCCCCAGCATTTT. It encodes CASTQSGGDNQPQHF.

In this sample, this clone turned up a few times. This chain connects TRBV19 to TRBJ2-5; D remains ambiguous. The V gene lost 5 bases and the J gene lost 4 bases, with 8 bases spanning the gap. This CDR3 has 12 residues. The germline CDR1 and CDR2 sequences are LNHDA and SQIVND (reference sequence). The CDR3 DNA follows: TGTGCCAGTAGTTCCATGGGAGAGACCCAGTACTTC. It codes for CASSSMGETQYF.

The chain links TRBV27 to TRBJ1-5; D ambiguous. The germline CDR1 and CDR2 sequences are MNHEY and SMNVEV (reference sequence). CDR3 size: 14 residues. Trimming removed 2 bases from V and 3 bases from J, with 8 bases in between. CDR3 residues: CASSLKQFNQPQHF. The CDR3 coding sequence is TGTGCCAGCAGTTTAAAACAGTTCAATCAGCCCCAGCATTTT.

The genes are TRBV4-3 and TRBJ2-7; D not certain. V shed 0 bases and J shed 7 bases, with 13 bases lying between them. Germline CDR1 LGHNA, CDR2 YSLEER. The CDR3 length is 14 residues. DNA for the CDR3: TGCGCCAGCAGCCAAGATTTGCAGGTTTCGGAGCAGTACTTC. It translates to CASSQDLQVSEQYF.

This chain uses TRBV18 with TRBJ2-1; D remains ambiguous. Looked up from germline, CDR1 is KGHSH and CDR2 is LQKENI. Trimming removed 2 bases from V and 4 bases from J, with 12 bases in between. This CDR3 contains 15 residues. The CDR3 sequence is CASSPSTDLYNEQFF. The CDR3 nucleotides read TGTGCCAGCTCACCATCCACAGATCTGTACAATGAGCAGTTCTTC.

The chain couples TRBV27 to TRBJ1-2; D gene unclear. This CDR3 comprises 14 residues. Deletions cut 6 bases from V and 7 bases from J, with 18 bases between. The germline V gene encodes CDR1 MNHEY and CDR2 SMNVEV (reference sequence). CDR3 residues: CASSLGLGLGGYTF. The CDR3 coding sequence is TGTGCCAGCAGCTTGGGTTTGGGTCTCGGTGGCTACACCTTC.

On this clone itself: The junction shows a germline mismatch at one end, possibly a read error. The genes are TRBV30 and TRBJ2-7; TRBD1 matches 7 bases. CDR3 length equals 16 residues. The V gene's germline CDR1 is GTSNPN and CDR2 SVGIG (reference sequence). The CDR3 bases are TGTGCCTGGAGCCCGCCCACAGGGGAAGGAAAGTGGGAGCGGTACTTC. This translates into CAWSPPTGEGKWERYF.

The chain carries TRBV10-2 and TRBJ2-5, with D perhaps matching TRBD1 or TRBD2 (5 bases each). Between the trimmed V and J ends, which lost 0 bases and 5 bases, there was a span of 7 bases. CDR1 and CDR2 (germline): WSHSY, SAAADI. The length of the CDR3 is 13 residues. CDR3 amino acids: CASSESRGETQYF. As DNA, the CDR3 is TGCGCCAGCAGTGAGTCGAGGGGCGAGACCCAGTACTTC.

The CDR3 region has the DNA TGTGCCAGCAGCGTAGCGGTTATTCCCAATTCACCCCTCCACTTT. Its translation: CASSVAVIPNSPLHF. V is TRBV9 and J is TRBJ1-6, with D unclear. There are 15 residues in the CDR3. The V end was cut by 0 bases, the J end by 7 bases, with 11 bases between. CDR1 is SGDLS, CDR2 YYNGEE, per germline.

V is TRBV10-1 and J is TRBJ2-5; 8 bases align to TRBD2. From germline, CDR1 is WNHNN and CDR2 SYGVQD (reference sequence). This CDR3 has 14 residues. The J segment lost 3 bases and the V segment lost 2 bases, leaving 2 bases of the junction unmatched. CDR3 DNA sequence: TGCGCCAGCAGTGAGGTCGGGAGGGAAGAGACCCAGTACTTC. It yields the protein CASSEVGREETQYF.

This rearrangement joins TRBV5-1 to TRBJ1-1; D call uncertain. The V end was cut by 0 bases, the J end by 1 base, with 4 bases between. CDR1 SGHRS and CDR2 YFSETQ come from the germline V gene. This CDR3 spans 13 amino acids. CDR3 loop: CASSLDKNTEAFF. The CDR3 nucleotides read TGCGCCAGCAGCTTGGATAAGAACACTGAAGCTTTCTTT. The variable domain in full, completed from reference TRBV5-1 and TRBJ1-1, reads KAGVTQTPRYLIKTRGQQVTLSCSPISGHRSVSWYQQTPGQGLQFLFEYFSETQRNKGNFPGRFSGRQFSNSRSEMNVSTLELGDSALYLCASSLDKNTEAFFGQGTRLTVV.

V is TRBV6-5 and J is TRBJ1-2; D ambiguous. Looked up from germline, CDR1 is MNHEY and CDR2 is SVGAGI. The CDR3 length is 14 residues. V was trimmed by 5 bases and J by 8 bases, leaving 18 bases between them. The CDR3 DNA reads as TGTGCCAGCAGTCCCCCGGGGTGGGGAAAAGGCTACACCTTC. This encodes CASSPPGWGKGYTF.

This chain uses TRBV2 with TRBJ1-2, with D hard to call. Trimming stripped 8 bases from V and 0 bases from J, with 13 bases between. This CDR3 has 14 residues. Germline CDR1 and CDR2: SNHLY and FYNNEI. This CDR3 is CASGRDITNYGYTF. The CDR3 DNA reads as TGTGCCAGCGGCCGTGATATTACTAACTATGGCTACACCTTC.

A word on this clone: The junction and the germline gene differ at one end; a read error may be behind it. The chain has TRBV5-1 and TRBJ1-6; 9 positions match TRBD1. This CDR3 is built from 18 residues. CDR1 and CDR2 from the germline V gene are SGHRS and YFSETQ. CDR3 bases: TGCGCCAGCAGCAAATTACCCCGGACAGGGGATTATAGTTCACCCCTCCACTTT. It encodes CASSKLPRTGDYSSPLHF.

V and J are TRBV28 and TRBJ1-5; no definite D call. Trimming removed 2 bases at V and 1 base at J, with 6 bases between. This CDR3 has 14 amino acids. Germline lookup yields CDR1 MDHEN and CDR2 SYDVKM. In DNA form, the CDR3 reads TGTGCCAGCAGTTTAGCACAGAGCAATCAGCCCCAGCATTTT. It yields the protein CASSLAQSNQPQHF. The whole variable domain, filled in from reference TRBV28 and TRBJ1-5, reads DVKVTQSSRYLVKRTGEKVFLECVQDMDHENMFWYRQDPGLGLRLIYFSYDVKMKEKGDIPEGYSVSREKKERFSLILESASTNQTSMYLCASSLAQSNQPQHFGDGTRLSIL.

The chain recombines TRBV28 with TRBJ1-1; TRBD1 might be the D (6 bases). CDR1 and CDR2 (germline): MDHEN, SYDVKM. This CDR3 comprises 12 residues. V was shortened by 7 bases and J by 5 bases, with 11 bases between the two germline ends. The DNA of the CDR3 is TGTGCCAGCACCCTGAGGGGGACTGAAGCTTTCTTT. Its protein is CASTLRGTEAFF.

The J gene is TRBJ2-7, the V gene TRBV29-1; 7 positions match TRBD1. The ends lost 5 bases at V and 2 bases at J; junction bases unmatched: 6. Germline V gene sequence: CDR1 SQVTM, CDR2 ANQGSEA. The CDR3 consists of 13 residues. CDR3 in amino acids: CSVFRQGAYEQYF. The DNA for the CDR3 is TGCAGCGTTTTCAGACAGGGAGCCTACGAGCAGTACTTC.

The count of this clone is one. The chain is built from TRBV4-1 and TRBJ1-1; TRBD1 might be the D (5 bases). From germline, CDR1 is MGHRA and CDR2 YSYEKL. This CDR3 comprises 16 residues. Trimming left V 2 bases short and J 0 bases short, with 13 bases between. CDR3 residues: CASSQSGGRMNTEAFF. CDR3 coding DNA: TGCGCCAGCAGCCAATCGGGGGGGAGGATGAACACTGAAGCTTTCTTT.

This clone was found a few times. V gene TRBV5-6 combines with J gene TRBJ2-5; TRBD1 matches at 8 bases. The CDR3 runs to 13 residues. Losses at the gene ends were 4 bases for V and 5 bases for J; bases not matched to a gene: 4. Germline assignment: CDR1 SGHDT and CDR2 YYEEEE. The CDR3 loop reads CASSPDRAETQYF. The CDR3 DNA is TGTGCCAGCAGCCCGGACAGGGCGGAGACCCAGTACTTC.